These T cell receptor beta chains were read from a single sample in a study of T cell responses to AZD1222 COVID-19 vaccine. The method was immunoSEQ multiplex PCR; TCRdb's version includes in-frame clones alone and lacks a portion of them. The sample has about 160,000 clones, 94% seen once; the top ten hold 4.5% to 5.5%. The sequencing here drew on peripheral blood, taken 28 days after the second AZD1222 dose. The receptors shown here come from an adult who received the AZD1222 COVID-19 vaccine. Each CDR3 is given with its conserved first and last residue. Fields, in order: J gene, V gene, D gene, clone size, CDR3 protein, CDR3 DNA. The D gene is left open where the match is weak. Clone size is not always given. Where it is, it says once, few, many or a class for expanded clones.

>TRBJ1-2|TRBV6-5|NA|NA
CASSYSGREPYGYTF
TGTGCCAGCAGTTACTCCGGCAGGGAACCTTATGGCTACACCTTC
>TRBJ1-1|TRBV18|TRBD1|NA
CASSLTLRDRGLSTEAFF
TGTGCCAGCTCACTGACCCTCCGGGACAGGGGATTGAGCACTGAAGCTTTCTTT
>TRBJ1-3|TRBV19|TRBD1|NA
CASTGTGGVGNTIYF
TGTGCCAGTACTGGGACAGGGGGCGTCGGAAACACCATATATTTT
>TRBJ1-1|TRBV6-5|NA|few
CASSFRGVGTEAFF
TGTGCCAGCAGCTTCAGGGGTGTTGGCACTGAAGCTTTCTTT
>TRBJ2-3|TRBV5-6|NA|NA
CASSSRRGSSTDTQYF
TGTGCCAGCAGCTCCCGGAGGGGGAGTAGCACAGATACGCAGTATTTT
>TRBJ1-1|TRBV4-2|NA|NA
CASSPKLAAPGEAFF
TGTGCCAGCAGCCCCAAACTCGCAGCGCCAGGTGAAGCTTTCTTT
>TRBJ1-2|TRBV7-6|TRBD1|NA
CASSLEQGSPYGYTF
TGTGCCAGCAGCTTAGAACAGGGGAGTCCCTATGGCTACACCTTC
>TRBJ2-5|TRBV27|TRBD1|NA
CASSAGTVETQYF
TGTGCCAGCAGTGCCGGGACAGTGGAGACCCAGTACTTC
>TRBJ1-6|TRBV4-1|TRBD1|once
CASSQSDTRQGPNSPLHF
TGCGCCAGCAGCCAAAGCGACACCCGACAGGGACCCAATTCACCCCTCCACTTT
>TRBJ1-1|TRBV28|TRBD1|NA
CASSPYGPTGGTEAFF
TGTGCCAGCAGCCCTTATGGCCCGACAGGGGGCACTGAAGCTTTCTTT
>TRBJ1-1|TRBV6-1|NA|once
CASSEQWATEAFF
TGTGCCAGCAGTGAACAGTGGGCCACTGAAGCTTTCTTT
>TRBJ2-3|TRBV3-1/TRBV3-2|TRBD1|NA
CASSDDRGSDTQYF
TGTGCCAGCAGCGATGACAGGGGGTCAGATACGCAGTATTTT
>TRBJ2-3|TRBV7-9|NA|NA
CASSLNLGSDTQYF
TGTGCCAGCAGCTTAAATCTCGGGTCAGATACGCAGTATTTT
>TRBJ1-1|TRBV21-1|NA|once
CATGMNTEAFF
TGTGCCACAGGGATGAACACTGAAGCTTTCTTT
>TRBJ2-1|TRBV10-2|TRBD2|NA
CASSESKASGVYNEQFF
TGCGCCAGCAGTGAGTCGAAAGCTAGCGGGGTTTACAATGAGCAGTTCTTC
>TRBJ2-5|TRBV2|TRBD1|NA
CASRSGTGVETQYF
TGTGCCAGCAGATCCGGGACAGGGGTGGAGACCCAGTACTTC